Listed here are 26 T cell receptor beta chains from one sample, sequenced in a study of post-analysis software for immune sequencing data. Regarding the study as a whole: Comparison of patients with controls showed five TRBV segments more frequent in patients, TRBV5-6, TRBV5-1 and TRBV20-1 among them.

Their specific antigens are unknown. The library was made from cDNA and included unique molecular identifiers. TCRdb ran MiXCR on the PCR reads and lists one entry per CDR3 protein. This sample yields some 500,000 distinct CDR3 sequences, of which around 40% are seen a single time; 9.5% to 13% belongs to the top ten. Sequencing used blood. The receptors were gathered from a girl aged 5-17 years with multiple sclerosis.

The gene calls are TRBV12-3 or TRBV12-4 and TRBJ2-5; tentatively, D is TRBD2 (6 bases). The CDR3 runs 15 residues. The CDR3 sequence: CACTPGSLGAETQYF. As DNA, the CDR3 is TGTGCGTGCACTCCCGGGAGTTTGGGCGCAGAGACCCAGTACTTC.

This clonotype turned up a few times. V is TRBV6-5 and J is TRBJ2-5; no clear D gene. The length of the CDR3 is 14 residues. Germline lookup yields CDR1 MNHEY and CDR2 SVGAGI. V was shortened by 5 bases and J by 2 bases, with 12 bases between the two germline ends. CDR3 sequence reads: CASSRVTGQETQYF. CDR3 DNA sequence: TGTGCCAGCAGTCGGGTGACGGGTCAAGAGACCCAGTACTTC.

V is TRBV7-2 and J is TRBJ2-4; TRBD1 agrees at 8 bases. The J call may be incorrect, as the DNA end agrees better with TRBJ2-7. The CDR3 loop spans 16 amino acids. The germline V gene has CDR1 SGHTA and CDR2 FQGNSA. Written as DNA, the CDR3 is TGTGCCAGCAGCTCGACCGCCGGGACAGGTCTATACGAGCAGTACTTC. Translating it yields CASSSTAGTGLYEQYF.

The chain joins TRBV28 to TRBJ1-2, with a tentative D call TRBD1 (6 bases). The germline V gene encodes CDR1 MDHEN and CDR2 SYDVKM. This CDR3 comprises 16 residues. V lost 6 bases and J lost 1, with 18 bases in between. CDR3 nucleotides: TGTGCCAGCAGCAAGAGTGACAGGTTCCTTAACTATGGCTACACCTTC. As protein: CASSKSDRFLNYGYTF.

This chain links TRBV7-9 with TRBJ2-7; D is tentatively TRBD1 or TRBD2 (6 bases each). This CDR3 spans 14 amino acids. The V and J ends lost 7 bases and 0 bases respectively, with 13 bases between them. Germline CDR1 SEHNR, CDR2 FQNEAQ (reference sequence). This CDR3 reads CASNLGGNSYEQYF. In DNA form, the CDR3 reads TGTGCCAGCAACCTGGGGGGCAACTCCTACGAGCAGTACTTC.

The V gene is TRBV5-1, the J gene TRBJ2-1, with D uncertain. CDR3 length: 15 residues. V was trimmed by 0 bases and J by 8 bases, leaving 15 bases between them. Germline CDR1 reads SGHRS; CDR2 reads YFSETQ. Here the CDR3 DNA reads TGCGCCAGCAGCTTGGTAGTAAGTAGTGGGGATGAGCAGTTCTTC. Encoded protein: CASSLVVSSGDEQFF.

The chain recombines TRBV4-3 with TRBJ2-3; 9 nucleotides align to TRBD2. V shed 1 base and J 4 bases; nucleotides not matched to a gene: 15. CDR3 length equals 19 residues. The germline V gene has CDR1 LGHNA and CDR2 YSLEER. CDR3 protein: CASSQAGTGTSMLADTQYF. The CDR3 DNA sequence: TGCGCCAGCAGCCAAGCGGGGACCGGGACTAGCATGTTGGCAGATACGCAGTATTTT.

This clonotype was seen only a few times. The chain recombines TRBV5-1 with TRBJ1-2; 8 bases are a match to TRBD1. Trimming removed 4 bases from V and 4 bases from J; junction bases left unmatched: 3. Germline V gene sequence: CDR1 SGHRS, CDR2 YFSETQ. The CDR3 extends over 13 amino acids. CDR3 bases: TGCGCCAGCAGCCCGACAGGGGCCTATGGCTACACCTTC. It codes for CASSPTGAYGYTF.

In this sample, this clonotype turned up a few times. The chain couples TRBV29-1 to TRBJ1-4; 7 nucleotides agree with TRBD1. J was trimmed by 7 bases and V by 3 bases; bases with no gene match: 5. In germline, CDR1 is SQVTM, CDR2 ANQGSEA. The CDR3 loop spans 13 amino acids. The CDR3 region is CSVDKGAGEKLFF. As DNA, the CDR3 is TGCAGCGTTGATAAGGGGGCTGGTGAAAAACTGTTTTTT.

This clonotype was picked up a small number of times. The genes are TRBV9 and TRBJ2-7; 9 nucleotides agree with TRBD1. Per germline, CDR1 SGDLS and CDR2 YYNGEE. V gave up 4 bases and J gave up 4 bases; unmatched junction bases: 9. This CDR3 spans 15 amino acids. CDR3: CASSSSTGGGYEQYF. In nucleotides, the CDR3 is TGTGCCAGCAGCTCCTCGACAGGGGGAGGGTACGAGCAGTACTTC.

The chain carries TRBV11-2 and TRBJ2-3; 9 bases are a match to TRBD2. This CDR3 is built from 18 residues. V shed 5 bases and J 3 bases; nucleotides not matched to a gene: 15. The germline CDR1 and CDR2 sequences are SGHAT and FQNNGV. The CDR3 sequence: CASSLRRLVREGTDTQYF. DNA of the CDR3: TGTGCCAGCAGCCTAAGGCGTCTGGTGCGGGAGGGGACAGATACGCAGTATTTT.

This clonotype was recorded a few times. The rearrangement uses TRBV4-1 and TRBJ2-7; TRBD1 agrees at 9 bases. The V and J ends lost 7 bases and 4 bases, in that order; junction bases with no gene match: 8. The CDR3 has 14 residues. The germline gives CDR1 MGHRA, CDR2 YSYEKL. CDR3 in amino acids: CASTPGQGPYEQYF. As DNA, the CDR3 is TGCGCCAGCACTCCGGGACAGGGTCCTTACGAGCAGTACTTC.

At least ten counts were recorded for this clonotype. The rearrangement links TRBV20-1 to TRBJ2-7; 9 bases line up with TRBD1. V was pared by 0 bases and J by 3 bases, with 6 bases of the junction left unmatched. The CDR3 sequence is 15 residues long. CDR1 is DFQATT and CDR2 is SNEGSKA in the germline V gene (reference sequence). The CDR3 here is CSARDPRQGDYEQYF. DNA of the CDR3: TGCAGTGCTAGAGACCCCCGACAGGGGGACTACGAGCAGTACTTC.

CDR3 sequence: CASSPSRQGYYNEQFF. DNA of the CDR3: TGTGCCAGCTCACCATCTCGACAGGGCTACTACAATGAGCAGTTCTTC. This chain connects TRBV18 to TRBJ2-1, with 7 bases fitting TRBD1. The trim removed 2 bases at V and 3 bases at J, leaving 7 bases unmatched. Germline V gives CDR1 KGHSH, CDR2 LQKENI. This CDR3 spans 16 amino acids.

As to this clonotype: Relative to the germline gene, one junction end is altered; a read error may explain this. The rearrangement uses TRBV27 and TRBJ1-1; D possibly corresponds to TRBD1 (5 bases). CDR1 is MNHEY, CDR2 SMNVEV, per germline (reference sequence). The CDR3 contains 14 residues. As DNA, the CDR3 is TGTGCCAGCAGGTTATCGTGGGGGGTCCCTGAAGCTTTCTTT. Amino acid sequence: CASRLSWGVPEAFF.

The chain links TRBV7-2 to TRBJ2-1; either TRBD1 or TRBD2 may supply D (5 bases each). The V gene lost 3 bases and the J gene lost 7 bases, with 13 bases spanning the gap. Looked up from germline, CDR1 is SGHTA and CDR2 is FQGNSA. CDR3 length equals 14 residues. The CDR3 DNA sequence: TGTGCCAGCAGCTTGAGCTACGGGACGAATGAGCAGTTCTTC. Protein: CASSLSYGTNEQFF.

The CDR3 DNA reads as TGTGCCAGCAGTGAGGGGGCGCGTGGTTACACCTTC. Its protein product is CASSEGARGYTF. This sequence joins TRBV6-1 and TRBJ1-2, with D possibly matching TRBD1 (6 bases). The V gene's germline CDR1 is MNHNS and CDR2 SASEGT. This CDR3 is built from 12 residues. V shed 3 bases and J shed 11 bases, with 13 bases lying between them.

Concerning this clonotype itself: A junction boundary mismatches the germline segment, possibly from a read error. This rearrangement joins TRBV12-3 or TRBV12-4 to TRBJ2-1; 8 positions agree with TRBD1. The CDR3 runs to 15 residues. In nucleotides, the CDR3 is TGTGCCAGCAGCCCTCCGGACAGGGTCTGGAATGAGCGGTTCTTC. This gives the protein CASSPPDRVWNERFF.

This rearrangement joins TRBV29-1 to TRBJ1-2, with D possibly being TRBD1 (5 bases). V lost 2 bases and J 8 bases, leaving 15 bases between the germline ends. CDR3 length equals 13 residues. Looked up from germline, CDR1 is SQVTM and CDR2 is ANQGSEA. CDR3 region: CSVEYGGIRGYTF. In DNA form, the CDR3 reads TGCAGCGTTGAATACGGGGGAATAAGGGGCTACACCTTC.

This clonotype was seen more than once but under ten times. V gene TRBV10-3 combines with J gene TRBJ1-2, with D possibly TRBD1 on 5 matching bases. Germline loops: CDR1 ENHRY, CDR2 SYGVKD. The CDR3 length is 14 residues. V lost 2 bases and J 8 bases, leaving 15 bases between the germline ends. CDR3 loop: CAISEKAGKEGYTF. The CDR3 DNA reads TGTGCCATCAGTGAGAAAGCAGGGAAGGAGGGCTACACCTTC.

The CDR3 region has the DNA TGCAGTGCTGCAGGGCTAGCGGTCTCCTACGAGCAGTACTTC. This codes for CSAAGLAVSYEQYF. V is TRBV20-1 and J is TRBJ2-7, with 7 nucleotides matching TRBD2. Germline loops: CDR1 DFQATT, CDR2 SNEGSKA (reference sequence). The CDR3 totals 14 residues. After removal of 5 bases from V and 0 bases from J, the junction contained 7 bases not matched to a gene.

The rearrangement links TRBV24-1 to TRBJ2-3, with D perhaps TRBD2 (5 bases). Trimming pared 5 bases from V and 1 base from J, leaving 6 bases between. CDR1 is KGHDR, CDR2 SFDVKD, per germline. This CDR3 has 13 amino acids. For the CDR3, the DNA is TGTGCCACCAGTGCGGAGGGCACAGATACGCAGTATTTT. This gives the protein CATSAEGTDTQYF.

This clonotype was seen only once. This chain uses TRBV10-3 with TRBJ2-4; D is perhaps TRBD1 or TRBD2 (5 bases each). The J call is in doubt because the DNA end fits TRBJ2-5 better. The CDR3 is made up of 14 amino acids. Germline V gene lookup returns CDR1 ENHRY and CDR2 SYGVKD. CDR3 bases: TGTGCCATCAGCCCCCGGGGCCTGGGAGAGACCCAGTACTTC. Amino acid sequence: CAISPRGLGETQYF.

This clonotype was picked up a small number of times. The rearrangement uses TRBV5-1 and TRBJ1-2; TRBD1 might be the D (5 bases). The V and J ends lost 0 bases and 11 bases respectively, with 14 bases between them. This CDR3 spans 13 amino acids. Germline CDR1 reads SGHRS; CDR2 reads YFSETQ. CDR3 coding DNA: TGCGCCAGCAGCTTGGAGCCCACAGGCCGGTACACCTTC. This sequence encodes CASSLEPTGRYTF.

This chain links TRBV5-1 with TRBJ2-5; D is undetermined. Germline V gene sequence: CDR1 SGHRS, CDR2 YFSETQ. V lost 0 bases, J lost 2 bases, and 8 bases lay in between. This CDR3 comprises 14 residues. The CDR3 DNA reads as TGCGCCAGCAGCTTGGTCTATCAGCAAGAGACCCAGTACTTC. The encoded protein is CASSLVYQQETQYF. Together with reference TRBV5-1 and TRBJ2-5, the CDR3 gives the full variable domain: KAGVTQTPRYLIKTRGQQVTLSCSPISGHRSVSWYQQTPGQGLQFLFEYFSETQRNKGNFPGRFSGRQFSNSRSEMNVSTLELGDSALYLCASSLVYQQETQYFGPGTRLLVL.

A few counts support this clonotype. The V and J genes are TRBV11-2 and TRBJ2-5; D not resolved. Germline-derived CDR1 and CDR2 are SGHAT and FQNNGV. V lost 1 base, J lost 4 bases, and 10 bases lay in between. The CDR3 runs 14 residues. In DNA form, the CDR3 reads TGTGCCAGCAGCTTAGGGTACACACCAGAGACCCAGTACTTC. This gives the protein CASSLGYTPETQYF.